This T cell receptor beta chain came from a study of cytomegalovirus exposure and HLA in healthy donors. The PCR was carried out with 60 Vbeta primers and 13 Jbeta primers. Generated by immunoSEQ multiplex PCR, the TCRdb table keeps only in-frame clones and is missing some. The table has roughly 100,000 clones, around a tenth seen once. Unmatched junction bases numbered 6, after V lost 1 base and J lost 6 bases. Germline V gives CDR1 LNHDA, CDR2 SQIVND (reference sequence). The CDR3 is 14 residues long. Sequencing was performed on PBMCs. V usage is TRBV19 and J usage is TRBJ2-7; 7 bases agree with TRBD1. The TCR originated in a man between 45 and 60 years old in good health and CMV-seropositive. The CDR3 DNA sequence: TGTGCCAGTAGTATAGGGCACAGGGGATCCGAGCAGTACTTC. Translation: CASSIGHRGSEQYF. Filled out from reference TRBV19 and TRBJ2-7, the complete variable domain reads DGGITQSPKYLFRKEGQNVTLSCEQNLNHDAMYWYRQDPGQGLRLIYYSQIVNDFQKGDIAEGYSVSREKKESFPLTVTSAQKNPTAFYLCASSIGHRGSEQYFGPGTRLTVT.